Included here is one TCR beta chain sequence, with context. Antigen specificity is unknown. CDR1 is SGHTA, CDR2 FQGNSA, per germline. Trimming stripped 3 bases from V and 1 base from J, with 19 bases between. The CDR3 totals 19 residues. Approximately 90 million PBMCs were counted before genomic DNA extraction. The sample originates from a study of shared clonotypes between healthy human individuals. Study observations and caveats: Read depth was anticipated to influence clonotype sharing among donors.

The deep-level immunoSEQ assay was used. Genomic DNA from each subset was divided evenly over several immunoSEQ plates. Libraries were prepared by immunoSEQ multiplex PCR; TCRdb keeps only in-frame clonotypes and omits some of them. The repertoire holds hundreds of thousands of clones, 79% seen once, with 13% in the top ten. The J gene is TRBJ2-6, the V gene TRBV7-2, with a tentative D call TRBD1 (5 bases). Material for sequencing was PBMCs. The TCR was taken from a woman in her forties in good health. Some clones in this sample may be carry-over from other donors' samples. Here the CDR3 DNA reads TGTGCCAGCAGCTTCGCCCCCACCAGGGTTCATTCTGGGGCCAACGTCCTGACTTTC. It specifies CASSFAPTRVHSGANVLTF. The complete variable domain, with remaining parts taken from reference TRBV7-2 and TRBJ2-6, reads GAGVSQSPSNKVTEKGKDVELRCDPISGHTALYWYRQSLGQGLEFLIYFQGNSAPDKSGLPSDRFSAERTGGSVSTLTIQRTQQEDSAVYLCASSFAPTRVHSGANVLTFGAGSRLTVL.